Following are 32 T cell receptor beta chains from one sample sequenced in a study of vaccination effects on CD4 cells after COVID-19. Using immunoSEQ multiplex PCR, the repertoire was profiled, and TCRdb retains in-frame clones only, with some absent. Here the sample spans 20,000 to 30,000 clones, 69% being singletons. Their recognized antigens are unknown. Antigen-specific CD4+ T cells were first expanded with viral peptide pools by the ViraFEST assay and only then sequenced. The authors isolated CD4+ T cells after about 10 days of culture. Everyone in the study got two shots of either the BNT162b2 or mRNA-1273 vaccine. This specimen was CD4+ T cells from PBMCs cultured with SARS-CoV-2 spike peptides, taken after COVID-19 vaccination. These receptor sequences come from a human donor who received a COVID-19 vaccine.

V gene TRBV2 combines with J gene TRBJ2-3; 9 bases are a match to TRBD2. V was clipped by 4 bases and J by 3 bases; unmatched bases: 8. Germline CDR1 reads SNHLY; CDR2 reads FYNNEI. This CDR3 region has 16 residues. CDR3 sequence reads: CASSGGLAGRTDTQYF. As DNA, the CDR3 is TGTGCCAGCAGTGGGGGGCTAGCGGGGAGGACAGATACGCAGTATTTT.

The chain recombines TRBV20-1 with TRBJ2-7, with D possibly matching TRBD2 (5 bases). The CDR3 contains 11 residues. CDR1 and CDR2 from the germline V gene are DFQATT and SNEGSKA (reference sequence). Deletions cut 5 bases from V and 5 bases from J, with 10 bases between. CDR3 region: CSAASYHEQYF. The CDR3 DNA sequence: TGCAGTGCTGCTAGCTACCACGAGCAGTACTTC.

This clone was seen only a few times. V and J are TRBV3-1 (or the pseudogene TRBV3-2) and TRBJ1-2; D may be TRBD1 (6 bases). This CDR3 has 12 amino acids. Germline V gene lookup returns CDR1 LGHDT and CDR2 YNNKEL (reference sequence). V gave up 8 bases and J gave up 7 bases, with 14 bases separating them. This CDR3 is CASQKQGRGYTF. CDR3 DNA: TGTGCCAGCCAGAAGCAGGGGCGTGGCTACACCTTC.

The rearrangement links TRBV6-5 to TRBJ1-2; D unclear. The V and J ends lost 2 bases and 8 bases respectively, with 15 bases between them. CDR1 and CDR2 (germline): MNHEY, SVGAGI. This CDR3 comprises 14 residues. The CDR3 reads CASSYGGDSNGYTF. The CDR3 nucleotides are TGTGCCAGCAGTTACGGTGGGGATTCCAACGGCTACACCTTC.

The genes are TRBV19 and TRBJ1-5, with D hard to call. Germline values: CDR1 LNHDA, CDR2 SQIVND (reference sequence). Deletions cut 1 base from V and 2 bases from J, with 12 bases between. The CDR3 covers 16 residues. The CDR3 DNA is TGTGCCAGTAGTATAGCTCCGGTATCGCGCAATCAGCCCCAGCATTTT. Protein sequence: CASSIAPVSRNQPQHF.

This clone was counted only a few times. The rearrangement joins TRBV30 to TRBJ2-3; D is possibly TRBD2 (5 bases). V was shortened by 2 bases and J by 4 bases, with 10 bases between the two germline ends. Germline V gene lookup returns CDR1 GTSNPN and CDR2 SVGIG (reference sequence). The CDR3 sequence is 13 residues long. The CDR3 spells CAWSQRNSDTQYF. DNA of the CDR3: TGTGCCTGGAGTCAGCGGAACTCAGATACGCAGTATTTT.

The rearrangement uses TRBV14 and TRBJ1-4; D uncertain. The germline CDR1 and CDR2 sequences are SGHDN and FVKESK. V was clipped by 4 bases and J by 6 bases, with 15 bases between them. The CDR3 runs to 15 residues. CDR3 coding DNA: TGTGCCAGCAGCCCCTTGGGAGGCGGGGATGAAAAACTGTTTTTT. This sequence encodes CASSPLGGGDEKLFF. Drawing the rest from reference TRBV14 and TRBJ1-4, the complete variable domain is EAGVTQFPSHSVIEKGQTVTLRCDPISGHDNLYWYRRVMGKEIKFLLHFVKESKQDESGMPNNRFLAERTGGTYSTLKVQPAELEDSGVYFCASSPLGGGDEKLFFGSGTQLSVL.

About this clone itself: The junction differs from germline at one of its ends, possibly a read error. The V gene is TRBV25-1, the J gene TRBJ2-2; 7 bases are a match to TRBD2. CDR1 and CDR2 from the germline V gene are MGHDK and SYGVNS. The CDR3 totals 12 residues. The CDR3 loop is CASSEGGPLPIF. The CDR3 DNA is TGTGCCAGCAGTGAGGGAGGGCCGCTCCCGATTTTT.

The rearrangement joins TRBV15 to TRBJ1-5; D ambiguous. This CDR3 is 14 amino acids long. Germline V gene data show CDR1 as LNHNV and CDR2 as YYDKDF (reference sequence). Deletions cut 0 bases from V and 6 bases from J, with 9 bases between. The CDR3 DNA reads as TGTGCCACCAGCAGAGATAAGCAAAGTCAGCCCCAGCATTTT. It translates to CATSRDKQSQPQHF.

The CDR3 loop reads CATDRRQFSNQPQHF. CDR3 coding DNA: TGTGCCACCGATCGACGTCAATTTAGCAATCAGCCCCAGCATTTT. The chain couples TRBV6-5 to TRBJ1-5; D not certain. Per the germline V gene, CDR1 is MNHEY and CDR2 is SVGAGI. The ends were cut back, 10 bases at V and 0 bases at J, with 16 bases in the middle. This CDR3 region has 15 residues.

The CDR3 sequence is CAWSPGIHEQFF. CDR3 nucleotides: TGTGCCTGGAGTCCAGGGATCCACGAGCAGTTCTTC. The J gene is TRBJ2-1, the V gene TRBV30; D may be TRBD1 (5 bases). The germline V gene has CDR1 GTSNPN and CDR2 SVGIG (reference sequence). This CDR3 region has 12 residues. Deletions cut 2 bases from V and 10 bases from J, with 12 bases between.

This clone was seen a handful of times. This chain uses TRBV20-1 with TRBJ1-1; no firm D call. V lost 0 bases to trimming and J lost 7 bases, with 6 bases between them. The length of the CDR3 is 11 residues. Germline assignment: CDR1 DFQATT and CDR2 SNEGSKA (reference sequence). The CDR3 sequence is CSARESVEAFF. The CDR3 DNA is TGCAGTGCTAGAGAATCCGTTGAAGCTTTCTTT.

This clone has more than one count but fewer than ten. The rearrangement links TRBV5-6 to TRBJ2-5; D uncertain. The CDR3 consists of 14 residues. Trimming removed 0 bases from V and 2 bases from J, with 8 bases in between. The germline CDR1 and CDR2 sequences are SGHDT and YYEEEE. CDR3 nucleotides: TGTGCCAGCAGCTTGGCCGGAATGCAAGAGACCCAGTACTTC. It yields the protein CASSLAGMQETQYF. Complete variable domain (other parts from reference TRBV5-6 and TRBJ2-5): DAGVTQSPTHLIKTRGQQVTLRCSPKSGHDTVSWYQQALGQGPQFIFQYYEEEERQRGNFPDRFSGHQFPNYSSELNVNALLLGDSALYLCASSLAGMQETQYFGPGTRLLVL.

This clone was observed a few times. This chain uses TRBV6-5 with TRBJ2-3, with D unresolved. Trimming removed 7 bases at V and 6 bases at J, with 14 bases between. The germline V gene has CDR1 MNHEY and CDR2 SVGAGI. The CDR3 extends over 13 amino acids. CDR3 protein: CASNPGLTDTQYF. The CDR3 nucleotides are TGTGCCAGCAACCCCGGGCTGACCGATACGCAGTATTTT.

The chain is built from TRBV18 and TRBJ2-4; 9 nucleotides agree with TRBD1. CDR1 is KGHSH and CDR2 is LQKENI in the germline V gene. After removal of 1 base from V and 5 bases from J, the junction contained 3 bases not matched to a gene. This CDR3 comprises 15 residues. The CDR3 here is CASSPLWTGENIQYF. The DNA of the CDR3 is TGTGCCAGCTCACCACTCTGGACAGGGGAAAACATTCAGTACTTC. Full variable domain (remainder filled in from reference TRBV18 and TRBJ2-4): NAGVMQNPRHLVRRRGQEARLRCSPMKGHSHVYWYRQLPEEGLKFMVYLQKENIIDESGMPKERFSAEFPKEGPSILRIQQVVRGDSAAYFCASSPLWTGENIQYFGAGTRLSVL.

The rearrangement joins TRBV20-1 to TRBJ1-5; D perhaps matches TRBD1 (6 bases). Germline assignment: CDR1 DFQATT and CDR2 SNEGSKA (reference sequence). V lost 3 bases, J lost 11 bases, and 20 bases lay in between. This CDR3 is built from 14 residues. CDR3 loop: CSASDRRELGAQHF. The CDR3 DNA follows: TGCAGTGCTAGTGACAGGAGGGAGTTAGGGGCCCAGCATTTT.

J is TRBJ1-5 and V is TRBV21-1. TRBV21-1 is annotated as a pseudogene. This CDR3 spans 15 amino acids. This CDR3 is CASSKSYGNHQPQHF. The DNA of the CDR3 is TGTGCCAGCAGCAAAAGTTACGGGAACCATCAGCCCCAGCATTTT.

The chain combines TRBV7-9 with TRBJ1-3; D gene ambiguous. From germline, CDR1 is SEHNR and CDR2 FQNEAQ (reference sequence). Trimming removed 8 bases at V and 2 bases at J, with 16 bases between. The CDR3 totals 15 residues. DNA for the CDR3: TGTGCCAGCCAGCTCGACTCCGCACCTGGAAACACCATATATTTT. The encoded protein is CASQLDSAPGNTIYF.

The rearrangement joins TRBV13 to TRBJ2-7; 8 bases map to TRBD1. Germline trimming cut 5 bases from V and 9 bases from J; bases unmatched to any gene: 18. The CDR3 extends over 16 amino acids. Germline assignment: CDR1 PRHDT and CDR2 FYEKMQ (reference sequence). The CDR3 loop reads CASSHNRPGGPLRQYF. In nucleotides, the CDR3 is TGTGCCAGCAGCCATAATAGGCCAGGGGGCCCCCTAAGGCAGTACTTC. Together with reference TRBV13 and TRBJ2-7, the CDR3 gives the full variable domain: AAGVIQSPRHLIKEKRETATLKCYPIPRHDTVYWYQQGPGQDPQFLISFYEKMQSDKGSIPDRFSAQQFSDYHSELNMSSLELGDSALYFCASSHNRPGGPLRQYFGPGTRLTVT.

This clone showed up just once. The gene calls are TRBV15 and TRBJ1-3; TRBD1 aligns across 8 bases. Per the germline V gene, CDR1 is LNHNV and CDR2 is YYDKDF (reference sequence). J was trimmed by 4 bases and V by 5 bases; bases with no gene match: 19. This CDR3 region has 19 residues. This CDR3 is CATSPNAGQGTSGGNTIYF. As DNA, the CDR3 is TGTGCCACCAGCCCCAATGCCGGACAGGGAACGTCAGGCGGAAACACCATATATTTT.

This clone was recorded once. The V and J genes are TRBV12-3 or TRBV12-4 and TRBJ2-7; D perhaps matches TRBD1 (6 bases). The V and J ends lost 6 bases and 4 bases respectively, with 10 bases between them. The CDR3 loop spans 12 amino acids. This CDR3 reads CASRSTGYEQYF. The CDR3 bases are TGTGCCAGCAGATCTACAGGGTACGAGCAGTACTTC.

The CDR3 coding sequence is TGTGCCAGCAGTGACCGGGGGGGAACAGATACGCAGTATTTT. The encoded protein is CASSDRGGTDTQYF. The V gene is TRBV6-4, the J gene TRBJ2-3; 8 bases line up with TRBD2. Germline CDR1 reads MRHNA; CDR2 reads SNTAGT. With 2 bases clipped from V and 3 bases from J, the junction kept 1 base outside the gene matches. The CDR3 extends over 14 amino acids.

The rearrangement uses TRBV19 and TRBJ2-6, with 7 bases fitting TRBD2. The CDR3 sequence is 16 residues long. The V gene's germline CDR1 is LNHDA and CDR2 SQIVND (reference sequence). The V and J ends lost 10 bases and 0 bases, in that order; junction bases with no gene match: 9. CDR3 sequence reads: CATTSGALSGANVLTF. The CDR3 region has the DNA TGTGCCACGACCAGCGGGGCACTCTCTGGGGCCAACGTCCTGACTTTC.

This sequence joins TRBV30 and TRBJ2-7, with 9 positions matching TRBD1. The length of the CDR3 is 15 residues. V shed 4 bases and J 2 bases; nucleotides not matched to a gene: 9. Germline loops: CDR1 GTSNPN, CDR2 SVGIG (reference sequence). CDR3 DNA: TGTGCCTGGACGGTCGGGACAGGGATCCCCTACGAGCAGTACTTC. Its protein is CAWTVGTGIPYEQYF.

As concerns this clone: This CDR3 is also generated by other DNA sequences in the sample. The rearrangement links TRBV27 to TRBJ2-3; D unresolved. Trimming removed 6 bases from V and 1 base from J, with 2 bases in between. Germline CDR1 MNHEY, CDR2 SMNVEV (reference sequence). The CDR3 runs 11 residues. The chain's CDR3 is CASRGTDTQYF. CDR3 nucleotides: TGTGCCAGCAGAGGCACAGATACGCAGTATTTT.

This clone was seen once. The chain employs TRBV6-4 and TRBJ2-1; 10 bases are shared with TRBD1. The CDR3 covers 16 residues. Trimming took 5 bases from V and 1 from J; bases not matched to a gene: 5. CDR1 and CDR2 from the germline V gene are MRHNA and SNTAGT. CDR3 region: CASSTGQGISYNEQFF. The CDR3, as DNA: TGTGCCAGCAGTACGGGACAGGGGATATCCTACAATGAGCAGTTCTTC.

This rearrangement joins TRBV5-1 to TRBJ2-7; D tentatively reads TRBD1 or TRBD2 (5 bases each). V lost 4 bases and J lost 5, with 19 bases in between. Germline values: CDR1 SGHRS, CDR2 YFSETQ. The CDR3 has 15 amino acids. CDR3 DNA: TGCGCCAGCAGCCCATCTGGGACCGCCCTCCACGAGCAGTACTTC. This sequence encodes CASSPSGTALHEQYF.

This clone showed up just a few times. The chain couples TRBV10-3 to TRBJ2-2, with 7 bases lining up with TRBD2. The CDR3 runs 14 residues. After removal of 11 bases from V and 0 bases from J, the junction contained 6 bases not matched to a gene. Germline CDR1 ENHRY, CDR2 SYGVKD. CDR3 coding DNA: TGTGCCTCATCCGGGACTACGAACACCGGGGAGCTGTTTTTT. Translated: CASSGTTNTGELFF.

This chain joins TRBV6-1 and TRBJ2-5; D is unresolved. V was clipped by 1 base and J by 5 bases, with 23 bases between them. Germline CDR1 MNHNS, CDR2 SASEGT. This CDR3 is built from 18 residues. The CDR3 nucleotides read TGTGCCAGCAGTGAAGAAAGGGTGTGGGGAAATGGTTGGGAGACCCAGTACTTC. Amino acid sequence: CASSEERVWGNGWETQYF.

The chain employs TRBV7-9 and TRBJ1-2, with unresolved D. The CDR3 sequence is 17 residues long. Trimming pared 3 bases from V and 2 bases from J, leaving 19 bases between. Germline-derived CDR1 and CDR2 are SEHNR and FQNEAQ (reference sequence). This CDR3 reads CASSFRGSRVENYGYTF. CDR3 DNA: TGTGCCAGCAGCTTCCGCGGGAGTAGGGTTGAGAACTATGGCTACACCTTC.

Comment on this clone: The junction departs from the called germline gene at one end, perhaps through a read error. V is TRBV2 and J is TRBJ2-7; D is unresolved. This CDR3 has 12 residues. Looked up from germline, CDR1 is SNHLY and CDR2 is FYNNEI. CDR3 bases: TGTGCCAGCAGTGACCCAGCCCCCTCCCGGGACTTC. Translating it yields CASSDPAPSRDF.

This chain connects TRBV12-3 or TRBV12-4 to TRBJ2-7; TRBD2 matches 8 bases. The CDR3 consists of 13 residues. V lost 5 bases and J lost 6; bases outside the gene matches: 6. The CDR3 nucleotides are TGTGCCAGCAGTGCCCGGACTAGCTCCGAGCAGTACTTC. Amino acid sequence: CASSARTSSEQYF.